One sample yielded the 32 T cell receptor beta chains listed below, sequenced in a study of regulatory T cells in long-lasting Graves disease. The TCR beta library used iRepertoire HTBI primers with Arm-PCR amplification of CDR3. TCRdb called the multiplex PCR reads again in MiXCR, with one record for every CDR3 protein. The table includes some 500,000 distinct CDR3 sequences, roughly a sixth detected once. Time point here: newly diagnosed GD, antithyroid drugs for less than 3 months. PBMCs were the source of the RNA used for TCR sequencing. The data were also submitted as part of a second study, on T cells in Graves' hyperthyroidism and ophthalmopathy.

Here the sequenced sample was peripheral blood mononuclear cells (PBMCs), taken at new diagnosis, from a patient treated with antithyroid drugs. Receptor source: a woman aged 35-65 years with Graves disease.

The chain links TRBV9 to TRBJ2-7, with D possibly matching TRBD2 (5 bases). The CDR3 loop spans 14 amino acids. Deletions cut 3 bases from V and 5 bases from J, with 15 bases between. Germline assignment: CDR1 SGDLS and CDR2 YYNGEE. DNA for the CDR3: TGTGCCAGCAGCGAGGCCCCACTAGGAGACGAGCAGTACTTC. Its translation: CASSEAPLGDEQYF.

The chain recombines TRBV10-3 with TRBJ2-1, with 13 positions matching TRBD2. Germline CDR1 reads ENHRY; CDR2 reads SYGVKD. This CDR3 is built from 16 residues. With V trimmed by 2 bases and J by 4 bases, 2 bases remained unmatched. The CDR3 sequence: CAISERGLAGYNEQFF. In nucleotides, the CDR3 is TGTGCCATCAGTGAGAGGGGACTAGCGGGATACAATGAGCAGTTCTTC.

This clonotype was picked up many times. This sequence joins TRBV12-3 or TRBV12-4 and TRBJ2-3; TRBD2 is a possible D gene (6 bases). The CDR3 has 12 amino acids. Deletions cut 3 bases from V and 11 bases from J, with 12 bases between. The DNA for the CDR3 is TGTGCCAGCAGTTTGGAGGGCCCTCGGCAGTATTTT. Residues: CASSLEGPRQYF.

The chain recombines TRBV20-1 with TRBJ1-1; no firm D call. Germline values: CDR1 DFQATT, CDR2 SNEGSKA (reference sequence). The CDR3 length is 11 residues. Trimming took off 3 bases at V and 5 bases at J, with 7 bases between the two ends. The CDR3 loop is CSASSRTEAFF. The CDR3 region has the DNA TGCAGTGCTAGTTCCCGGACTGAAGCTTTCTTT.

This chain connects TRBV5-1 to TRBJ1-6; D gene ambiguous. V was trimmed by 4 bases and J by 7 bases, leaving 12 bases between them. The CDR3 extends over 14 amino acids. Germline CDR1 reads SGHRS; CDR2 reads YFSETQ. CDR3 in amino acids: CASSVLLENSPLHF. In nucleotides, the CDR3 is TGCGCCAGCAGCGTCCTTCTTGAGAATTCACCCCTCCACTTT.

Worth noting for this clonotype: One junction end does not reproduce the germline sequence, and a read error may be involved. This CDR3 is CASSEALRTSGGGQLF. The CDR3 DNA is TGTGCCAGCAGTGAAGCGCTTAGGACTAGCGGGGGGGGACAGCTCTTC. The V call is TRBV2, the J call TRBJ2-1; 15 bases line up with TRBD2. From germline, CDR1 is SNHLY and CDR2 FYNNEI. The CDR3 consists of 16 residues.

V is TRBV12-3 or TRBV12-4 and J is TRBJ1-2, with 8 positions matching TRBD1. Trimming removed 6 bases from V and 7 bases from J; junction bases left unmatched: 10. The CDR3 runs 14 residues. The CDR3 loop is CASRQGVEGFGYTF. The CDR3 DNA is TGTGCCAGCAGACAGGGGGTAGAGGGTTTTGGCTACACCTTC.

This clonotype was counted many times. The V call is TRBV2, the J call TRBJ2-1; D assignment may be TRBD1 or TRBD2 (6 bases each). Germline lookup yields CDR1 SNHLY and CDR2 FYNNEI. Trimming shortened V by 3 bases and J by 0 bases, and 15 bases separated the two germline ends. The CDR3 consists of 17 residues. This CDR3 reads CASSEGGHLSSYNEQFF. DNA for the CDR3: TGTGCCAGCAGTGAGGGGGGACACCTGAGCTCCTACAATGAGCAGTTCTTC.

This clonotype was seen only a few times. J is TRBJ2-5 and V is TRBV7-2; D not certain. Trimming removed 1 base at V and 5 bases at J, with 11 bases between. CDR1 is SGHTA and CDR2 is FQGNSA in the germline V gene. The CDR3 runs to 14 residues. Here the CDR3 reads CASSLVWQAETQYF. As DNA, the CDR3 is TGTGCCAGCAGCTTAGTTTGGCAGGCGGAGACCCAGTACTTC.

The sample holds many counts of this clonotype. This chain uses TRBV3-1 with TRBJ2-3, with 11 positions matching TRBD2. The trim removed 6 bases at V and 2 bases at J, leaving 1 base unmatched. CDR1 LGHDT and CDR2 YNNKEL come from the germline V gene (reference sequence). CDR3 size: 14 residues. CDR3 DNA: TGTGCCAGCAGGACTAGCGGGGCCACAGATACGCAGTATTTT. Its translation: CASRTSGATDTQYF.

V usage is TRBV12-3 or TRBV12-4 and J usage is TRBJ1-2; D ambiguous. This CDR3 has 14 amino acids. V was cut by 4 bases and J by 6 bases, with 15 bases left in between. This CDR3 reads CASSSSAGRHGYTF. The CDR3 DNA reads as TGTGCCAGCAGTTCTTCAGCCGGAAGACATGGCTACACCTTC.

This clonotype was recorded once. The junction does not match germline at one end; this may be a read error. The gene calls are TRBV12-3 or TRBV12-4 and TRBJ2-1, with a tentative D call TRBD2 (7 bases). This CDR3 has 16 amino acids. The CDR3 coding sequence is TGTGCCAGCAGCCCTAGGGGGGGTAGATACTACAATGAACAGTTCTTC. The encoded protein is CASSPRGGRYYNEQFF.

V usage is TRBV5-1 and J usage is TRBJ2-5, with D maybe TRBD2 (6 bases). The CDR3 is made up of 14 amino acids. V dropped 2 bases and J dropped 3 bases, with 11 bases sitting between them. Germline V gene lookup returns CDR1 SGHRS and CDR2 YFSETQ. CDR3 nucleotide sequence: TGCGCCAGCAGCTTAGGGACTTTCAAAGAGACCCAGTACTTC. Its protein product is CASSLGTFKETQYF.

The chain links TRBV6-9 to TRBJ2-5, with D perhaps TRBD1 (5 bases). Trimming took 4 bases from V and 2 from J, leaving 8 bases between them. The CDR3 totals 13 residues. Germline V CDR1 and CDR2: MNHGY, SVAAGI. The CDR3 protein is CASSWTLQETQYF. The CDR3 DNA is TGTGCCAGCAGTTGGACACTTCAAGAGACCCAGTACTTC.

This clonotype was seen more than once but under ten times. The CDR3 bases are TGTGCCAGCAGTTTACGGCGGGAATCCTACGAGCAGTACTTC. Translating it yields CASSLRRESYEQYF. V and J are TRBV6-2 or TRBV6-3 and TRBJ2-7; perhaps TRBD2 as D (6 bases). In germline, CDR1 is MNHEY, CDR2 SVGEGT. The CDR3 extends over 14 amino acids. The V and J ends lost 4 bases and 1 base respectively, with 11 bases between them.

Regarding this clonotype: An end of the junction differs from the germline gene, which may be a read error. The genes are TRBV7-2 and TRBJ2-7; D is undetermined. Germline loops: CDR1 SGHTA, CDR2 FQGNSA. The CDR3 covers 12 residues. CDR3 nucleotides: TGTGCCAGCAGCTTAGGCAGCTACGAGCAGCACTTC. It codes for CASSLGSYEQHF.

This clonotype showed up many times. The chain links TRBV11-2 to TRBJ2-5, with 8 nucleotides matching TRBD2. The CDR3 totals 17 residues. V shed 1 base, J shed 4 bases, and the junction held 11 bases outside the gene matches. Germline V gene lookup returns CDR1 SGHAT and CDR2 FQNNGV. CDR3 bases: TGTGCCAGCAGCTTAGTAACGGGGGGGCGGGATGGAGAGACCCAGTACTTC. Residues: CASSLVTGGRDGETQYF.

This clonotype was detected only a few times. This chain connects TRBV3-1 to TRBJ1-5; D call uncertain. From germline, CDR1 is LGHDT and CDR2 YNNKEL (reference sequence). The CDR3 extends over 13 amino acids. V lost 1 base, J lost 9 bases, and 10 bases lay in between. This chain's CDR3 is CASSQGAEGPQHF. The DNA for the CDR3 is TGTGCCAGCAGCCAAGGAGCCGAAGGGCCCCAGCATTTT.

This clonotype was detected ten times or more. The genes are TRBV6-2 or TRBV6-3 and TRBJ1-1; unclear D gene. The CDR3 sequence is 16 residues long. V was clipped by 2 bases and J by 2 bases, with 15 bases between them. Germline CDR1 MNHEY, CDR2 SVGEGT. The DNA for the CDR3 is TGTGCCAGCAGTTACGCGGCAGTTGGAGCAAACACTGAAGCTTTCTTT. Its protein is CASSYAAVGANTEAFF.

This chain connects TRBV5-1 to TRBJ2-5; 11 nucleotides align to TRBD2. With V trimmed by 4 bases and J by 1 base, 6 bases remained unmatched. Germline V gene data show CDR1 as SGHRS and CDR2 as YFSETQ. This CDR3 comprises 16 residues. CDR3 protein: CASSITGTSGQETQYF. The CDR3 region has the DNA TGCGCCAGCAGCATTACCGGGACTAGCGGCCAAGAGACCCAGTACTTC.

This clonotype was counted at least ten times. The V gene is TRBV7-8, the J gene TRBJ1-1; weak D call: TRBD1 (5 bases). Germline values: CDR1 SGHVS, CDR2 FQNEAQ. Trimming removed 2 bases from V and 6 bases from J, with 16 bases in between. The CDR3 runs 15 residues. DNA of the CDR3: TGTGCCAGCAGCTTAATCGGGTTACAGGTGTCTGAAGCTTTCTTT. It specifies CASSLIGLQVSEAFF. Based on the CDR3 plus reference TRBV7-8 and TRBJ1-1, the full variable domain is GAGVSQSPRYKVAKRGQDVALRCDPISGHVSLFWYQQALGQGPEFLTYFQNEAQLDKSGLPSDRFFAERPEGSVSTLKIQRTQQEDSAVYLCASSLIGLQVSEAFFGQGTRLTVV.

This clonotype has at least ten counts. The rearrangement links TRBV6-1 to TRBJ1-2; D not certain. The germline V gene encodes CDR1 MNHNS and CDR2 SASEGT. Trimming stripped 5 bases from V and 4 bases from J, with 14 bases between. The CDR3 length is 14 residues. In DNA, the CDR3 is TGTGCCAGCAGTCCGGCAAGCGGGCCCTATGGCTACACCTTC. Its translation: CASSPASGPYGYTF.

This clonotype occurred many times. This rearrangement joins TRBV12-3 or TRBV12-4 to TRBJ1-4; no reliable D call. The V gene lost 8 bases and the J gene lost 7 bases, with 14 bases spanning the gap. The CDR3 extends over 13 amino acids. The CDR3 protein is CASLGLMGEKLFF. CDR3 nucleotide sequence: TGTGCCAGCCTTGGACTGATGGGTGAAAAACTGTTTTTT.

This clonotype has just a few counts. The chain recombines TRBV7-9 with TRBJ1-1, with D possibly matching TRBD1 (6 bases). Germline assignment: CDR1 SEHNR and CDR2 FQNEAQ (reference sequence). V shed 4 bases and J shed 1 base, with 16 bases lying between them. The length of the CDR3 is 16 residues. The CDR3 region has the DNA TGTGCCAGCAGCTCGATCGGCCGGGACACGAACACTGAAGCTTTCTTT. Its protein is CASSSIGRDTNTEAFF.

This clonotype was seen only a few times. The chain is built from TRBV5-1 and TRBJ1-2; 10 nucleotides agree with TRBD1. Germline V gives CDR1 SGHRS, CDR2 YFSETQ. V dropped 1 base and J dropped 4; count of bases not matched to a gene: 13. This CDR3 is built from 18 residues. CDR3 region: CASSLNPPGQGPPYGYTF. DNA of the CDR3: TGCGCCAGCAGCTTGAATCCCCCGGGACAGGGGCCACCCTATGGCTACACCTTC.

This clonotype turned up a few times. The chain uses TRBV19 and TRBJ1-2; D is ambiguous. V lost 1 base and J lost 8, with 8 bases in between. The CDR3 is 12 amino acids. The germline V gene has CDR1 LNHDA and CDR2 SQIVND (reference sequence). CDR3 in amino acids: CASSIAPVGYTF. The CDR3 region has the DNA TGTGCCAGTAGTATAGCTCCGGTAGGCTACACCTTC.

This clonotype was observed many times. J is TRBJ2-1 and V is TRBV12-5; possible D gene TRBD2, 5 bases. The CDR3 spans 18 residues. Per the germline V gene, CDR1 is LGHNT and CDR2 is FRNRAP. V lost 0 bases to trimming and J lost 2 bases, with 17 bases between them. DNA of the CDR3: TGTGCTAGTGGTTTGGTACTAGGCTACAACCCAACCTACAATGAGCAGTTCTTC. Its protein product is CASGLVLGYNPTYNEQFF.

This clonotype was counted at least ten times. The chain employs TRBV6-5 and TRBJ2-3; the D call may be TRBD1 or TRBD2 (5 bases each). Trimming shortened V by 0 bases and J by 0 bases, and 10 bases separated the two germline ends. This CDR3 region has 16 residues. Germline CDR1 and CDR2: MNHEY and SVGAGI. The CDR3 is CASSYSGGSSTDTQYF. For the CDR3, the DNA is TGTGCCAGCAGTTACTCTGGGGGATCTAGCACAGATACGCAGTATTTT.

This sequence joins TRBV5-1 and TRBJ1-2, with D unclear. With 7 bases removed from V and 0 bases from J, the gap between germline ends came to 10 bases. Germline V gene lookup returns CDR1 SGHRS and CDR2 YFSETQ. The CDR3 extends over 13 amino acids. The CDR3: CASGGTTNYGYTF. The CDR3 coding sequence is TGCGCCAGCGGTGGAACAACTAACTATGGCTACACCTTC.

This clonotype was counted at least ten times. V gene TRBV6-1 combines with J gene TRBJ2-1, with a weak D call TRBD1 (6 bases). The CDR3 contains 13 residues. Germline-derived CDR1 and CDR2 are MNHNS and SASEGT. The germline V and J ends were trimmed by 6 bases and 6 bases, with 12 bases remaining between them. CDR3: CASRWTDGNEQFF. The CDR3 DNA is TGTGCCAGCAGGTGGACAGACGGCAATGAGCAGTTCTTC.

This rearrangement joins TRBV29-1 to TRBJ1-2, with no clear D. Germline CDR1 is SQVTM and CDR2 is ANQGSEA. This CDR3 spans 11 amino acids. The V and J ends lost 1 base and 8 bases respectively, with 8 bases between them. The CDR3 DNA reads TGCAGCGTTGAAGGAGGGCTCGGCTACACCTTC. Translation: CSVEGGLGYTF.

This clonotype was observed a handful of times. CDR3 DNA: TGTGCCAGTAGTGCCGGACAGGGTCTCAATTCACCCCTCCACTTT. Protein: CASSAGQGLNSPLHF. This chain links TRBV19 with TRBJ1-6; 8 bases align to TRBD1. The CDR3 length is 15 residues. With 5 bases clipped from V and 7 bases from J, the junction kept 7 bases outside the gene matches. Germline assignment: CDR1 LNHDA and CDR2 SQIVND (reference sequence).